The T cell receptor beta chain under discussion was sequenced for a study of radiotherapy plus CTLA-4 blockade in lung cancer. Overall study: Disease control was seen in approximately 31% of patients, objective responses in 15% to 20%.

This clone was seen once. The antigen is undetermined. Lung cancer patients with chemo-refractory metastatic non-small-cell disease were given focal radiation plus CTLA-4 blockade with ipilimumab. Produced via immunoSEQ multiplex PCR; TCRdb's table is partial and in-frame only. The sample has some 73,000 clones, 70% to 85% seen once; the top ten hold approximately 0.73%. Per the germline V gene, CDR1 is KGHSH and CDR2 is LQKENI. This CDR3 is 15 amino acids long. V lost 3 bases and J lost 2, with 14 bases in between. Overall study findings and caveats: Researchers report tumor-derived TCR clones expanding in blood after radiotherapy plus ipilimumab.

The genes are TRBV18 and TRBJ2-7; a weak D match, TRBD1 (5 bases). The sequencing used peripheral blood, collected from a patient treated with radiotherapy plus ipilimumab. The receptor's source is a human donor with non-small cell lung cancer who had stable disease on radiotherapy plus ipilimumab. The CDR3 coding sequence is TGTGCCAGCTCACCGGCCAGGGTTCGAACCTACGAGCAGTACTTC. Its translation: CASSPARVRTYEQYF.